This TCR beta chain was sequenced for a study of blood T cell repertoires in COVID-19. Study summary: Donors in the United States, Italy and Spain gave samples during acute or convalescent COVID-19. Nucleic acid was either cDNA or gDNA, and it came from T cells, B-cell-depleted T cells, or PBMCs.

V was trimmed by 5 bases and J by 0 bases, leaving 14 bases between them. CDR3 size: 15 residues. The germline CDR1 and CDR2 sequences are LNHDA and SQIVND (reference sequence). As processed by the authors: Amplified reference gene primers provided the basis for estimating nucleated cell counts. Clones were read by immunoSEQ multiplex PCR, and TCRdb kept only the in-frame ones, dropping some. V and J calls and clone size are those listed in that table; D and trimming were worked out from the DNA. Among roughly 52,000 clones, 88% were seen once, and the ten largest hold 8.5%. The chain recombines TRBV19 with TRBJ2-7; tentative D call: TRBD1 (6 bases). Sequenced material: peripheral blood. The sequence was obtained from a man between 60 and 70 years old with active COVID-19. CDR3 residues: CASSEQGYHSYEQYF. CDR3 in DNA: TGTGCCAGTAGTGAACAGGGTTATCACTCCTACGAGCAGTACTTC.